This passage covers 27 T cell receptor beta chains from one sample sequenced in a study of cytomegalovirus exposure and HLA in healthy donors. The PCR was carried out with 60 Vbeta primers and 13 Jbeta primers. Assay used: immunoSEQ multiplex PCR; TCRdb lists only in-frame clones, some missing. The table records roughly 120,000 clones, roughly two thirds of them present only once. Sequenced input: PBMCs. Receptors were obtained from a man aged 30-40 years in good health and CMV-seropositive.

The J gene is TRBJ1-2, the V gene TRBV5-6; tentative D call: TRBD1 (5 bases). Trimming left V 1 base short and J 4 bases short, with 14 bases between. CDR3 length equals 15 residues. From germline, CDR1 is SGHDT and CDR2 YYEEEE. This chain's CDR3 is CASSLYGIGGYGYTF. DNA for the CDR3: TGTGCCAGCAGCTTGTACGGGATCGGGGGCTATGGCTACACCTTC.

The genes are TRBV4-2 and TRBJ2-7; tentatively, D is TRBD1 (5 bases). In germline, CDR1 is LGHNA, CDR2 YNFKEQ. V was pared by 2 bases and J by 3 bases, with 14 bases between. The CDR3 totals 15 residues. CDR3 sequence reads: CASSQTSGFSYEQYF. In DNA, the CDR3 is TGTGCCAGCAGCCAAACTTCAGGGTTCAGCTACGAGCAGTACTTC.

This clone appeared a few times. The V and J genes are TRBV25-1 and TRBJ2-6, with 8 positions matching TRBD2. In germline, CDR1 is MGHDK, CDR2 SYGVNS. The CDR3 spans 17 residues. With 5 bases clipped from V and 9 bases from J, the junction kept 15 bases outside the gene matches. CDR3 bases: TGTGCCAGCAGTCGCTCCGGGACTAGTTCGTTCAGCAACGTCCTGACTTTC. It specifies CASSRSGTSSFSNVLTF.

This clone was counted only a few times. This chain connects TRBV4-2 to TRBJ2-5, with TRBD2 matching over 7 bases. Near its end, the DNA agrees better with TRBJ2-7, so the J call may be wrong. The CDR3 has 16 residues. The germline CDR1 and CDR2 sequences are LGHNA and YNFKEQ. The CDR3 region has the DNA TGTGCCAGCAGCCAGTCACGACTAGCATTCCCCTACGAGCAGTACTTC. Translation gives CASSQSRLAFPYEQYF.

On this clone: An end of the junction differs from the germline gene, which may be a read error. The rearrangement uses TRBV7-9 and TRBJ2-7, with 8 bases aligning to TRBD2. CDR3 size: 14 residues. Germline CDR1 and CDR2: SEHNR and FQNEAQ (reference sequence). The chain's CDR3 is CSSSLIGGVGEQYF. The CDR3 DNA sequence: TGTTCCAGCAGCTTAATCGGGGGGGTTGGCGAGCAGTACTTC.

This chain uses TRBV14 with TRBJ2-1, with 7 bases fitting TRBD2. In germline, CDR1 is SGHDN, CDR2 FVKESK. V lost 5 bases and J lost 9; bases outside the gene matches: 7. The CDR3 sequence is 13 residues long. In nucleotides, the CDR3 is TGTGCCAGCAGCGGGACTACGTGGGGTGAGCAGTTCTTC. Translating it yields CASSGTTWGEQFF.

This rearrangement joins TRBV6-5 to TRBJ1-5, with a weak D call TRBD1 (5 bases). The CDR3 has 13 amino acids. Germline V gene data show CDR1 as MNHEY and CDR2 as SVGAGI. V lost 5 bases and J lost 3, with 8 bases in between. The CDR3 sequence: CASSGHLNQPQHF. The CDR3 DNA reads as TGTGCCAGCAGTGGACACCTCAATCAGCCCCAGCATTTT.

This sequence joins TRBV5-8 and TRBJ2-7; 12 nucleotides match TRBD1. V trimming: 4 bases; J trimming: 2 bases; junction bases outside the gene matches: 7. Germline CDR1 is SGHTS and CDR2 is YDEGEE. This CDR3 has 16 amino acids. The CDR3 spells CASSPAGTGGPYEQYF. In DNA, the CDR3 is TGTGCCAGCAGCCCGGCCGGGACAGGGGGCCCCTACGAGCAGTACTTC.

This chain connects TRBV6-5 to TRBJ2-7; D is perhaps TRBD1 (6 bases). Per germline, CDR1 MNHEY and CDR2 SVGAGI. V was trimmed by 4 bases and J by 5 bases, leaving 15 bases between them. The length of the CDR3 is 14 residues. CDR3 DNA: TGTGCCAGCAGTTTCCGCGGACAGCTCAACGAGCAGTACTTC. Amino acid sequence: CASSFRGQLNEQYF.

The chain recombines TRBV19 with TRBJ2-3; 12 bases are shared with TRBD1. This CDR3 contains 20 residues. Trimming took 2 bases from V and 7 from J; bases not matched to a gene: 19. Germline V gene lookup returns CDR1 LNHDA and CDR2 SQIVND (reference sequence). The CDR3 bases are TGTGCCAGTAGTATACTTCGTGGGACAGGGGGCCGCCGATACTTTAATACGCAGTATTTT. Translated: CASSILRGTGGRRYFNTQYF.

CDR3 DNA sequence: TGTGCCAGCAGCTTAGGTGGACACCTCACCTACGAGCAGTACTTC. It is translated as CASSLGGHLTYEQYF. The rearrangement joins TRBV7-8 to TRBJ2-7, with D possibly matching TRBD1 (5 bases). Germline V lookup: CDR1 SGHVS, CDR2 FQNEAQ. Between the trimmed V and J ends, which lost 1 base and 2 bases, there was a span of 12 bases. The CDR3 length is 15 residues.

The genes are TRBV5-1 and TRBJ1-4, with D possibly being TRBD1 (5 bases). The CDR3 has 14 amino acids. Trimming shortened V by 7 bases and J by 0 bases, and 10 bases separated the two germline ends. CDR1 is SGHRS and CDR2 is YFSETQ in the germline V gene. The CDR3 region is CASSETATNEKLFF. In DNA, the CDR3 is TGCGCCAGCTCTGAGACAGCAACTAATGAAAAACTGTTTTTT.

Written as DNA, the CDR3 is TGTGCCAGCAGTGATGGGGCAGGCCCCGGTTCACCCCTCCACTTT. This translates into CASSDGAGPGSPLHF. This rearrangement joins TRBV2 to TRBJ1-6; possible D gene TRBD1, 5 bases. The CDR3 spans 15 residues. Trimming pared 3 bases from V and 9 bases from J, leaving 15 bases between. Germline V gene data show CDR1 as SNHLY and CDR2 as FYNNEI.

J is TRBJ2-7 and V is TRBV2; 10 positions agree with TRBD1. The CDR3 runs to 13 residues. CDR1 and CDR2 from the germline V gene are SNHLY and FYNNEI. Trimming at V came to 4 bases and at J to 9 bases, leaving 6 bases not matched to a gene. CDR3 protein: CASSGTGGIGQYF. The DNA for the CDR3 is TGTGCCAGCAGTGGGACAGGGGGTATCGGGCAGTACTTC.

This chain links TRBV4-2 with TRBJ2-6; no clear D gene. CDR3 length: 15 amino acids. Germline CDR1 reads LGHNA; CDR2 reads YNFKEQ. V lost 1 base to trimming and J lost 4 bases, with 8 bases between them. The CDR3 loop is CASSQGIGGANVLTF. The CDR3 DNA sequence: TGTGCCAGCAGCCAAGGAATCGGGGGGGCCAACGTCCTGACTTTC.

V gene TRBV11-2 combines with J gene TRBJ2-3, with D possibly TRBD2 on 5 matching bases. This CDR3 region has 14 residues. The germline V and J ends were trimmed by 1 base and 0 bases, with 5 bases remaining between them. CDR1 is SGHAT, CDR2 FQNNGV, per germline. CDR3 region: CASSLGGSTDTQYF. The CDR3 region has the DNA TGTGCCAGCAGCTTAGGCGGGAGCACAGATACGCAGTATTTT.

This rearrangement joins TRBV4-3 to TRBJ2-1; no clear D gene. Germline V CDR1 and CDR2: LGHNA, YSLEER. Trimming took off 3 bases at V and 5 bases at J, with 14 bases between the two ends. The CDR3 spans 15 residues. This chain's CDR3 is CASSHDGGYHNEQFF. DNA of the CDR3: TGCGCCAGCAGCCACGACGGCGGTTATCACAATGAGCAGTTCTTC.

The CDR3 region has the DNA TGTGCCAGCAGTTTATGGGGACTAGCGGGTAACATCCTTAGCACAGATACGCAGTATTTT. Amino acids: CASSLWGLAGNILSTDTQYF. The V gene is TRBV28, the J gene TRBJ2-3; 12 bases are shared with TRBD2. V lost 0 bases to trimming and J lost 0 bases; unmatched junction nucleotides: 10. This CDR3 region has 20 residues. Per germline, CDR1 MDHEN and CDR2 SYDVKM.

This clone has just one count. Relative to the germline gene, one junction end is altered; a read error may explain this. The V gene is TRBV5-4, the J gene TRBJ2-3, with D possibly matching TRBD1 (6 bases). The CDR3 has 15 amino acids. Looked up from germline, CDR1 is SGHNT and CDR2 is YYREEE (reference sequence). In nucleotides, the CDR3 is TGTGCCAGCACCTTGCTGGACAGTGCCACAGATACGCAGTATTTT. Amino acids: CASTLLDSATDTQYF.

V usage is TRBV4-1 and J usage is TRBJ2-3; TRBD2 aligns across 7 bases. Germline trimming cut 4 bases from V and 4 bases from J; bases unmatched to any gene: 8. The germline V gene encodes CDR1 MGHRA and CDR2 YSYEKL. CDR3 length: 15 residues. CDR3 residues: CASSRGEGFADTQYF. CDR3 DNA sequence: TGCGCCAGCAGCCGAGGGGAGGGGTTCGCAGATACGCAGTATTTT.

This chain joins TRBV27 and TRBJ2-5, with 10 bases identical to TRBD1. The last part of the DNA fits TRBJ2-7 better; the J call may be wrong. The length of the CDR3 is 16 residues. The V gene's germline CDR1 is MNHEY and CDR2 SMNVEV (reference sequence). The CDR3 bases are TGTGCCAGCAGTTTAACCCACCGGACAGGGGGCTACGAGCAGTACTTC. Encoded protein: CASSLTHRTGGYEQYF.

The chain couples TRBV6-6 to TRBJ2-3, with 10 bases lining up with TRBD1. V shed 6 bases, J shed 2 bases, and the junction held 5 bases outside the gene matches. The germline V gene has CDR1 MNHNY and CDR2 SVGAGI (reference sequence). The CDR3 is 15 residues long. The CDR3 spells CASSQDRGDTDTQYF. The DNA of the CDR3 is TGTGCCAGCAGCCAGGACAGGGGGGACACAGATACGCAGTATTTT.

This chain links TRBV27 with TRBJ2-1; perhaps TRBD2 as D (6 bases). The V gene lost 4 bases and the J gene lost 3 bases, with 13 bases spanning the gap. The CDR3 consists of 15 residues. Germline V lookup: CDR1 MNHEY, CDR2 SMNVEV (reference sequence). The CDR3 bases are TGTGCCAGCAGTTCCCTAGCGATAATCTACAATGAGCAGTTCTTC. Encoded protein: CASSSLAIIYNEQFF.

This clone was observed a few times. The rearrangement joins TRBV15 to TRBJ1-3; TRBD1 agrees at 7 bases. CDR1 is LNHNV and CDR2 is YYDKDF in the germline V gene (reference sequence). V shed 3 bases and J 3 bases; nucleotides not matched to a gene: 8. The length of the CDR3 is 16 residues. The DNA of the CDR3 is TGTGCCACCAGCAGGCCCGGGACAGATGTTGGAAACACCATATATTTT. Protein: CATSRPGTDVGNTIYF. Looking up the rest from reference TRBV15 and TRBJ1-3 gives the full variable domain: DAMVIQNPRYQVTQFGKPVTLSCSQTLNHNVMYWYQQKSSQAPKLLFHYYDKDFNNEADTPDNFQSRRPNTSFCFLDIRSPGLGDTAMYLCATSRPGTDVGNTIYFGEGSWLTVV.

The DNA for the CDR3 is TGTGCCAGCCAAGACAGAGGAAATAGCAATCAGCCCCAGCATTTT. Residues: CASQDRGNSNQPQHF. The rearrangement uses TRBV2 and TRBJ1-5; a possible D gene is TRBD1 (5 bases). This CDR3 is built from 15 residues. CDR1 and CDR2 from the germline V gene are SNHLY and FYNNEI. The germline V and J ends were trimmed by 8 bases and 0 bases, with 14 bases remaining between them.

For the CDR3, the DNA is TGTGCCAGCAGTTACGTTAGCGGGAGCGGGGAGACCCAGTACTTC. Protein sequence: CASSYVSGSGETQYF. J is TRBJ2-5 and V is TRBV6-6, with TRBD2 identical over 9 bases. Germline CDR1 is MNHNY and CDR2 is SVGAGI (reference sequence). With V trimmed by 2 bases and J by 5 bases, 6 bases remained unmatched. This CDR3 is 15 amino acids long.

The chain couples TRBV29-1 to TRBJ2-3; 7 bases fit TRBD1. Germline CDR1 and CDR2: SQVTM and ANQGSEA. V gave up 6 bases and J gave up 5 bases; unmatched junction bases: 11. The CDR3 runs to 14 residues. CDR3 DNA: TGCAGCGTGCCGGGGAAGGGGGCGCAAGATACGCAGTATTTT. Its translation is CSVPGKGAQDTQYF.